This T cell receptor beta chain originates from a study of T cells in Graves' hyperthyroidism and ophthalmopathy. RNA transcripts gave rise to amplified TCR beta CDR3 regions. Initially, a first-round RT-PCR of the TCR CDR3 employed the HTBI primer set. MiXCR, applied by TCRdb to the multiplex PCR reads, yields one record per CDR3 protein. The table shows 250,000 to 300,000 distinct CDR3 sequences, with about 14% occurring only once. J gave up 2 bases and V 5 bases, and 6 bases lay outside the gene matches. The CDR3 consists of 15 residues. Germline assignment: CDR1 SGHRS and CDR2 YFSETQ. Patients aged 18 to 65 had newly diagnosed hyperthyroidism lasting under 2 months. The blood sample dates from first hyperthyroidism diagnosis, preceding any ophthalmopathy symptoms. This clonotype was recorded a few times. What it recognizes is unknown. Whole-study results and caveats: Among clonotypes expanded in thyroid above 0.001, most were also found in blood. Ophthalmopathy was model-predicted a median approximately 6.9 months pre-onset.

This TCR derives from a woman aged 30 to 39 with Graves' hyperthyroidism that later progressed to Graves' ophthalmopathy. This chain connects TRBV5-1 to TRBJ2-1; TRBD2 matches 8 bases. The sample taken for sequencing was blood. CDR3 sequence (DNA): TGCGCCAGCAGGGCGACGGGAGGGCCCTACAATGAGCAGTTCTTC. Translated: CASRATGGPYNEQFF.